The clone carrying this TCR beta chain was seen only once. This entry is derived from a study of blood T cell repertoires in COVID-19. Overall study context: COVID-19 samples collected from the United States, Italy and Spain covered acute and convalescent phases. Sources were T cells, B-cell-depleted T cells, or PBMCs; the material itself was cDNA or gDNA.

Assay: immunoSEQ multiplex PCR; the TCRdb copy retains only in-frame clones and omits some. The repertoire holds around 130,000 clones, with roughly 71% as singletons. Germline CDR1 and CDR2: KGHDR and SFDVKD. The CDR3 sequence is 12 residues long. V was pared by 7 bases and J by 3 bases, with 1 base of the junction left unmatched. The TCR comes from a man older than 75 with acute or convalescent COVID-19. V is TRBV24-1 and J is TRBJ2-7; 8 nucleotides agree with TRBD2. Sequenced sample: peripheral blood. This chain's CDR3 is CATRRGVYEQYF. CDR3 nucleotide sequence: TGTGCCACCAGGCGGGGGGTCTACGAGCAGTACTTC.